The source of this T cell receptor beta chain is a study of long-term antiretroviral therapy in people with HIV. Study results and limitations: Older ART regimens were possibly in use when the blood was collected between about 2004 and 2018. Controls showed broader CDR3 length ranges than did the HIV repertoires.

V dropped 6 bases and J dropped 4; count of bases not matched to a gene: 6. This CDR3 comprises 15 residues. Germline assignment: CDR1 MNHEY and CDR2 SVGAGI. Concerning this clone: Antigen: not known.

It was version v3.0 of the immunoSEQ assay that was run at survey level. Produced via immunoSEQ multiplex PCR; TCRdb's table is partial and in-frame only. The top ten hold 11% of the sample, which has more than 25,000 clones, 79% seen once. The chain combines TRBV6-5 with TRBJ1-3; TRBD1 matches 10 bases. The sequence derives from a man aged 25-45 years with HIV. The sequencing used unsorted PBMCs, collected 2.1 years after starting antiretroviral therapy. CDR3 protein: CASRKTGGSGNTIYF. CDR3 DNA: TGTGCCAGCAGAAAGACAGGGGGCAGCGGAAACACCATATATTTT.